A single T cell receptor beta chain is shown here with its context. Method: immunoSEQ multiplex PCR; TCRdb's copy keeps in-frame clones and lacks some. The sample yields around 310,000 clones, 90% seen once. This sample is drawn from a study of blood T cell repertoires in COVID-19. Study-level background: T cells, B-cell-depleted T cells, or PBMCs provided the cDNA or gDNA that served as material.

The ends were cut back, 11 bases at V and 7 bases at J, with 15 bases in the middle. The germline gives CDR1 MDHEN, CDR2 SYDVKM. This CDR3 comprises 12 residues. Sequencing used peripheral blood. This chain uses TRBV28 with TRBJ1-5; D ambiguous. The clonotype was recovered from a woman between 35 and 50 years old with COVID-19, enrolled during active disease. CDR3 sequence reads: CAAGRTQQPQHF. The CDR3 region has the DNA TGTGCCGCTGGACGGACTCAGCAGCCCCAGCATTTT.